The rows below give T cell receptor beta chains drawn from one sample of a study of cytomegalovirus exposure and HLA in healthy donors. The method was immunoSEQ multiplex PCR; TCRdb's version includes in-frame clones alone and lacks a portion of them. The sample carries about 120,000 clones, 50% to 65% recorded once. The specimen sequenced was PBMCs. The receptors derive from a man aged 35-49 years in good health and CMV-seropositive. Both conserved end residues are part of each CDR3. D genes are given only for firm matches. Rows may omit the clone size; those that give it use once, few, many or a size class.

TRBD1	.	TRBV5-1	TRBJ1-3	CASSLDDRGSGGNTIYF	TGCGCCAGCAGCTTGGATGACAGGGGGTCGGGTGGAAACACCATATATTTT
TRBD2	few	TRBV10-1	TRBJ2-1	CASSESGLAGQFF	TGCGCCAGCAGTGAGTCCGGACTAGCGGGGCAGTTCTTC
.	.	TRBV9	TRBJ2-2	CASSVGVLTGELFF	TGTGCCAGCAGCGTAGGCGTTTTGACCGGGGAGCTGTTTTTT
TRBD1	.	TRBV5-1	TRBJ1-1	CASSLDRPNTEAFF	TGCGCCAGCAGCCTGGACAGGCCGAACACTGAAGCTTTCTTT
TRBD2	.	TRBV30	TRBJ2-7	CAWSASRTSRTSGRGYEQYF	TGTGCCTGGAGTGCCTCCCGAACCAGCCGGACTAGCGGGAGGGGCTACGAGCAGTACTTC
.	.	TRBV5-4	TRBJ1-6	CASSLDQGANSPLHF	TGTGCCAGCAGCTTGGATCAAGGGGCTAATTCACCCCTCCACTTT
TRBD1	.	TRBV2	TRBJ1-1	CASSEATGGREAFF	TGTGCCAGCAGTGAAGCAACAGGGGGGAGGGAAGCTTTCTTT
.	few	TRBV7-2	TRBJ1-2	CASSLVVGADYGYTF	TGTGCCAGCAGCTTAGTCGTAGGGGCTGACTATGGCTACACCTTC
.	.	TRBV5-1	TRBJ1-3	CASSLDSYSGNTIYF	TGCGCCAGCAGCTTGGACAGTTACTCTGGAAACACCATATATTTT
.	.	TRBV7-9	TRBJ2-1	CAIKVEAPSAYNEQFF	TGTGCCATTAAAGTAGAGGCCCCTAGCGCCTACAATGAGCAGTTCTTC
TRBD1	.	TRBV15	TRBJ1-2	CATSRDLPGQGYGYTF	TGTGCCACCAGCAGAGATCTACCGGGACAGGGTTATGGCTACACCTTC
TRBD2	.	TRBV4-2	TRBJ2-7	CASSFSGTSDHEQYF	TGTGCCAGCAGCTTCTCCGGGACTAGCGATCACGAGCAGTACTTC
.	.	TRBV4-3	TRBJ2-7	CASSPTGSYEQYF	TGCGCCAGCAGCCCCACCGGGTCCTACGAGCAGTACTTC
.	.	TRBV11-1	TRBJ2-1	CASSSDRIYNEQFF	TGTGCCAGCAGCTCAGACAGAATATACAATGAGCAGTTCTTC
.	.	TRBV6-1	TRBJ1-6	CASIQGPGSPLHF	TGTGCCAGTATACAGGGTCCGGGTTCACCCCTCCACTTT
TRBD1	.	TRBV9	TRBJ1-2	CASSGTGLNYGYTF	TGTGCCAGCAGCGGGACAGGGCTTAACTATGGCTACACCTTC
TRBD1	.	TRBV6-1	TRBJ1-2	CASSEGAGGSNYGYTF	TGTGCCAGCAGTGAAGGGGCAGGGGGCTCTAACTATGGCTACACCTTC
TRBD2	.	TRBV6-1	TRBJ2-7	CASSALSGGAYEQYF	TGTGCCAGCAGTGCCCTTAGCGGGGGGGCCTACGAGCAGTACTTC
.	.	TRBV6-6	TRBJ2-5	CASSSRAQETQYF	TGTGCCAGCAGTTCCAGGGCCCAAGAGACCCAGTACTTC
.	once	TRBV4-1	TRBJ1-1	CASSHPWSEAFF	TGCGCCAGCAGCCATCCGTGGAGCGAAGCTTTCTTT
TRBD2	.	TRBV15	TRBJ2-1	CATSKGSGGTSPNEQFF	TGTGCCACCAGCAAGGGCAGCGGGGGTACGAGCCCCAATGAGCAGTTCTTC
.	.	TRBV28	TRBJ1-2	CASSPWADSEYGYTF	TGTGCCAGCAGCCCTTGGGCGGACAGCGAATATGGCTACACCTTC
.	.	TRBV6-1	TRBJ1-2	CASSETVNANYGYTF	TGTGCCAGCAGTGAAACAGTGAACGCGAACTATGGCTACACCTTC
TRBD2	.	TRBV4-3	TRBJ2-3	CASSPWGSGASLDTQYF	TGCGCCAGCAGCCCATGGGGTAGCGGGGCGTCCCTAGATACGCAGTATTTT
TRBD2	few	TRBV7-9	TRBJ2-5	CASSRVLAGQETQYF	TGTGCCAGCAGTCGAGTACTAGCGGGCCAAGAGACCCAGTACTTC
.	few	TRBV7-9	TRBJ1-1	CASSLVTSGGDRVAFF	TGTGCCAGCAGCTTAGTCACGTCGGGGGGGGATAGGGTAGCTTTCTTT
TRBD1	.	TRBV10-3	TRBJ1-2	CAISRGTGGLANYGYTF	TGTGCCATCAGTCGGGGGACAGGGGGCTTGGCTAACTATGGCTACACCTTC
.	.	TRBV2	TRBJ2-3	CASSAGVIAGTDTQYF	TGTGCCAGCAGCGCCGGTGTGATAGCGGGCACAGATACGCAGTATTTT
.	.	TRBV30	TRBJ1-2	CAWTRGINGYTF	TGTGCCTGGACAAGGGGTATTAATGGCTACACCTTC
TRBD1	.	TRBV27	TRBJ2-1	CASSTSTGSSYNEQFF	TGTGCCAGCAGCACCTCGACAGGGAGCTCCTACAATGAGCAGTTCTTC
.	.	TRBV7-8	TRBJ1-4	CASSFNAGTNEKLFF	TGTGCCAGCAGCTTTAACGCCGGGACAAATGAAAAACTGTTTTTT
TRBD1	.	TRBV9	TRBJ2-3	CASSSGQGVDTQYF	TGTGCCAGCAGCAGCGGACAGGGGGTGGATACGCAGTATTTT
TRBD1	.	TRBV6-1	TRBJ2-7	CASSEVATGAYEQYF	TGTGCCAGCAGTGAGGTCGCCACAGGGGCCTACGAGCAGTACTTC
.	.	TRBV28	TRBJ2-7	CAICRQEPYEQYF	TGTGCCATCTGTCGACAGGAGCCCTACGAGCAGTACTTC
TRBD2	.	TRBV18	TRBJ2-7	CASSPPGGGLTYEQYF	TGTGCCAGCTCACCCCCCGGGGGAGGGCTAACCTACGAGCAGTACTTC
.	.	TRBV27	TRBJ2-7	CASSLSMGAGNEQYF	TGTGCCAGCAGTTTATCGATGGGGGCGGGTAACGAGCAGTACTTC
.	.	TRBV7-9	TRBJ2-1	CASSPDNEQFF	TGTGCCAGCAGCCCGGACAATGAGCAGTTCTTC
.	many	TRBV5-4	TRBJ1-2	CASSLEQAKGGYTF	TGTGCCAGCAGCTTAGAACAGGCAAAGGGTGGCTACACCTTC
.	.	TRBV21-1	TRBJ2-6	CASSKKWGPQGAPGANVLTF	TGTGCCAGCAGCAAAAAATGGGGGCCTCAGGGGGCTCCTGGGGCCAACGTCCTGACTTTC
.	.	TRBV19	TRBJ1-1	CASSYGSRAKNTEAFF	TGTGCCAGTAGTTACGGATCCAGGGCTAAGAACACTGAAGCTTTCTTT
TRBD2	.	TRBV7-3	TRBJ2-1	CASRFTGLAGNEQFF	TGTGCCAGCAGATTCACGGGACTAGCGGGCAATGAGCAGTTCTTC
.	few	TRBV6-1	TRBJ1-1	CASRRESGTEAFF	TGTGCCAGCAGACGGGAATCCGGGACTGAAGCTTTCTTT
TRBD1	.	TRBV7-3	TRBJ1-1	CASSPDRANTEAFF	TGTGCCAGCAGCCCCGACAGGGCCAACACTGAAGCTTTCTTT
.	.	TRBV7-7	TRBJ2-5	CASSLLDGETQYF	TGTGCTAGCAGCCTACTAGATGGGGAGACCCAGTACTTC
TRBD1	once	TRBV27	TRBJ1-2	CASSPSGGPNYGYTF	TGTGCCAGCAGTCCTTCAGGGGGCCCAAACTATGGCTACACCTTC
.	.	TRBV14	TRBJ1-2	CASSPDRSYGYTF	TGTGCCAGCAGCCCCGACAGGTCCTATGGCTACACCTTC
TRBD1	few	TRBV10-3	TRBJ1-4	CAISEGTGVREKLFF	TGTGCCATCAGTGAAGGGACAGGGGTACGCGAAAAACTGTTTTTT
.	.	TRBV2	TRBJ2-1	CASSVAQRVGNEQFF	TGTGCCAGCAGTGTTGCCCAGAGGGTTGGCAATGAGCAGTTCTTC
.	.	TRBV21-1	TRBJ2-5	CASSKEGGLGVQETQYF	TGTGCCAGCAGCAAAGAAGGGGGCCTGGGGGTCCAAGAGACCCAGTACTTC
.	.	TRBV6-4	TRBJ1-5	CASSDGADQPQHF	TGTGCCAGCAGTGACGGGGCGGATCAGCCCCAGCATTTT
.	.	TRBV12-5	TRBJ2-2	CASGFAGELFF	TGTGCTAGTGGTTTCGCCGGGGAGCTGTTTTTT
.	.	TRBV6-4	TRBJ1-2	CASSDLRPRYGYTF	TGTGCCAGCAGTGACCTCAGGCCCCGCTATGGCTACACCTTC
TRBD1	.	TRBV5-8	TRBJ1-3	CASSNGQAPGNTIYF	TGTGCCAGCAGCAACGGACAGGCCCCTGGAAACACCATATATTTT
TRBD2	.	TRBV9	TRBJ2-2	CASSVRSGGGELFF	TGTGCCAGCAGCGTTAGGAGCGGGGGAGGGGAGCTGTTTTTT
.	.	TRBV7-8	TRBJ2-7	CASSLARRQTYEQYF	TGTGCCAGCAGCTTAGCGAGAAGACAGACCTACGAGCAGTACTTC